In this sample, the clone carrying this T cell receptor (beta chain) turned up once. Its target is unknown. The CDR3 has 16 amino acids. CDR1 and CDR2 (germline): LNHNV, YYDKDF (reference sequence). V gave up 1 base and J gave up 5 bases; unmatched junction bases: 8. The PCR used 60 Vbeta and 13 Jbeta primers. In the original analysis: Tens of millions of unique TCR beta chains, roughly 11 million of them shared, were counted by a later analysis. Using immunoSEQ multiplex PCR, the repertoire was profiled, and TCRdb retains in-frame clones only, with some absent. V and J calls and clone size follow that table, whereas D and trimming were derived from the DNA. Counted here are more than 90,000 clones, around 78% occurring once; the ten biggest clones make up about 0.5%. The sample belongs to a study of cytomegalovirus exposure and HLA in healthy donors. General observations from the study: A later analysis by the authors found several of the most significant clusters apparently linked to common viral pathogens.

The rearrangement uses TRBV15 and TRBJ2-5; 9 bases line up with TRBD1. Source material: PBMCs. The receptor was derived from a man aged 25-40 years in good health and CMV-seronegative. The CDR3 DNA sequence: TGTGCCACCAGCAGAGGGGAAAACAGGGGGCGGGAGACCCAGTACTTC. As protein: CATSRGENRGRETQYF.